Below, one T cell receptor (beta chain) is given with its context. Original handling: Amplification of reference gene primers was used by the study to estimate nucleated cell counts. Assay used: immunoSEQ multiplex PCR; TCRdb lists only in-frame clones, some missing. V and J calls and clone size come straight from that table; D and trimming were deduced from the DNA. Of about 150,000 clones in the sample, approximately 84% were seen once. Germline-derived CDR1 and CDR2 are SGHRS and YFSETQ. V was clipped by 4 bases and J by 5 bases; unmatched bases: 15. CDR3 length equals 16 residues. This specimen comes from a study of blood T cell repertoires in COVID-19. Across the whole study: The samples span acute and convalescent COVID-19 from the United States, Italy and Spain. PBMCs, B-cell-depleted T cells, or T cells were the source of the cDNA or gDNA that made up the material.

Sequenced input: peripheral blood. The clonotype was recovered from a woman aged 80 or older with COVID-19, enrolled during active disease. J is TRBJ2-7 and V is TRBV5-1; 7 nucleotides match TRBD2. CDR3 bases: TGCGCCAGCAGCGTAGCCAGCGGGAATGGCTGGAACGAGCAGTACTTC. Amino acids: CASSVASGNGWNEQYF.